Sequencing of this TCR beta chain was carried out in a study of blood T cell repertoires in COVID-19. Across the study: Samples of COVID-19 (acute and convalescent) were obtained from the United States, Italy and Spain. The analysed material was cDNA or gDNA that came from T cells, B-cell-depleted T cells, or PBMCs.

Study processing details: The assay estimated nucleated cells by amplifying reference gene primers. Profiling relied on immunoSEQ multiplex PCR, and the TCRdb table lists in-frame clones only, not all of them. V, J and clone size are taken as reported in that table, and D and trimming were inferred from the DNA itself. The sample yields under 200,000 clones, approximately 81% seen once. Germline V gene data show CDR1 as SEHNR and CDR2 as FQNEAQ (reference sequence). Trimming stripped 2 bases from V and 3 bases from J, with 13 bases between. This CDR3 contains 15 residues. Sequencing was done on a sample of peripheral blood. This receptor was obtained from a woman over 75 with acute or convalescent COVID-19. The chain uses TRBV7-9 and TRBJ1-2; D unresolved. The DNA for the CDR3 is TGTGCCAGCAGCTTACAACAGTACGTTGACTATGGCTACACCTTC. It codes for CASSLQQYVDYGYTF.